This passage covers 30 T cell receptor beta chains from one sample sequenced in a study of cytomegalovirus exposure and HLA in healthy donors (TCRdb year 2017). Library prep was done by the immunoSEQ multiplex PCR assay. For the multiplex PCR, a mixture combining 60 forward primers for TCR Vbeta segments and 13 reverse primers for TCR Jbeta segments was used. Held by TCRdb, this immuneACCESS table contains in-frame sequences only and omits some clones. Under half of the omission traces to an unresolved V gene where checked; the cause of the rest is unknown. This sample holds around 180,000 clones; around 85% were observed only once. 1% of the sample lies in the top ten. Sequencing input: PBMCs. The receptor source for this set is a boy between 2 and 10 years old in good health and CMV-seronegative.

The count of this clone is one. The gene calls are TRBV7-9 and TRBJ2-1, with 9 bases identical to TRBD1. There are 11 residues in the CDR3. With V trimmed by 5 bases and J by 15 bases, 5 bases remained unmatched. Germline V gene sequence: CDR1 SEHNR, CDR2 FQNEAQ (reference sequence). CDR3 nucleotide sequence: TGTGCCAGCAGCACTGGACAGGGGCCGTTCTTC. Its translation: CASSTGQGPFF.

This chain connects TRBV5-1 to TRBJ2-1, with D possibly TRBD1 on 5 matching bases. Deletions cut 4 bases from V and 7 bases from J, with 12 bases between. The length of the CDR3 is 13 residues. In germline, CDR1 is SGHRS, CDR2 YFSETQ. The DNA for the CDR3 is TGCGCCAGCAGCATCCTTCAGGGAAATGAGCAGTTCTTC. It is translated as CASSILQGNEQFF.

The rearrangement joins TRBV5-4 to TRBJ1-5; TRBD1 aligns across 8 bases. After removal of 3 bases from V and 2 bases from J, the junction contained 4 bases not matched to a gene. Germline values: CDR1 SGHNT, CDR2 YYREEE (reference sequence). This CDR3 spans 15 amino acids. The CDR3 sequence: CASSYQGAGNQPQHF. The CDR3, as DNA: TGTGCCAGCAGCTACCAGGGGGCAGGCAATCAGCCCCAGCATTTT.

This chain links TRBV6-1 with TRBJ1-1; 8 bases agree with TRBD1. The ends lost 6 bases at V and 0 bases at J; junction bases unmatched: 6. Looked up from germline, CDR1 is MNHNS and CDR2 is SASEGT. The CDR3 spans 15 residues. The CDR3 protein is CASSWDRTMNTEAFF. Here the CDR3 DNA reads TGTGCCAGCAGCTGGGACAGGACTATGAACACTGAAGCTTTCTTT.

The chain employs TRBV6-1 and TRBJ1-2, with D unclear. V gave up 2 bases and J gave up 3 bases, with 13 bases separating them. Per germline, CDR1 MNHNS and CDR2 SASEGT. This CDR3 spans 15 amino acids. CDR3 nucleotide sequence: TGTGCCAGCAGTGAATGGGAGGTTCGGGACTATGGCTACACCTTC. It is translated as CASSEWEVRDYGYTF.

The CDR3 DNA reads TGTGCCAGCAGCCGTACGACAGGTGGGGCTAACACTGAAGCTTTCTTT. Protein product: CASSRTTGGANTEAFF. The gene calls are TRBV28 and TRBJ1-1, with D possibly TRBD1 on 6 matching bases. V gave up 6 bases and J gave up 2 bases, with 19 bases separating them. The CDR3 loop spans 16 amino acids. The germline V gene encodes CDR1 MDHEN and CDR2 SYDVKM.

The chain is built from TRBV9 and TRBJ2-3; 7 bases map to TRBD2. The germline CDR1 and CDR2 sequences are SGDLS and YYNGEE. Unmatched junction bases numbered 13, after V lost 3 bases and J lost 6 bases. The CDR3 contains 16 residues. CDR3 region: CASSGATSTPLDTQYF. The CDR3 region has the DNA TGTGCCAGCAGCGGGGCGACTAGCACCCCCCTTGATACGCAGTATTTT.

The chain combines TRBV6-1 with TRBJ1-2; D perhaps matches TRBD1 (5 bases). Per the germline V gene, CDR1 is MNHNS and CDR2 is SASEGT. The V gene lost 5 bases and the J gene lost 8 bases, with 15 bases spanning the gap. CDR3 length: 13 residues. The chain's CDR3 is CASSPPVGGGYTF. DNA of the CDR3: TGTGCCAGCAGTCCGCCTGTGGGGGGAGGCTACACCTTC.

The V call is TRBV6-1, the J call TRBJ1-1; TRBD1 aligns across 8 bases. This CDR3 contains 15 residues. Unmatched junction bases numbered 13, after V lost 10 bases and J lost 3 bases. CDR1 and CDR2 from the germline V gene are MNHNS and SASEGT. CDR3: CATSTGGAVDTEAFF. The CDR3, as DNA: TGTGCCACAAGCACAGGGGGGGCCGTGGACACTGAAGCTTTCTTT.

The chain carries TRBV29-1 and TRBJ1-1; D gene ambiguous. This CDR3 is built from 12 residues. Germline CDR1 is SQVTM and CDR2 is ANQGSEA. Deletions cut 3 bases from V and 0 bases from J, with 5 bases between. The CDR3 spells CSVELVNTEAFF. CDR3 coding DNA: TGCAGCGTTGAGTTAGTGAACACTGAAGCTTTCTTT.

This chain connects TRBV30 to TRBJ1-3, with TRBD1 identical over 8 bases. The CDR3 runs to 15 residues. In germline, CDR1 is GTSNPN, CDR2 SVGIG (reference sequence). V shed 3 bases and J 0 bases; nucleotides not matched to a gene: 4. CDR3 nucleotides: TGTGCCTGGAGACAGGGGGTAAACTCTGGAAACACCATATATTTT. It specifies CAWRQGVNSGNTIYF. Full variable domain (outside the CDR3, taken from reference TRBV30 and TRBJ1-3): SQTIHQWPATLVQPVGSPLSLECTVEGTSNPNLYWYRQAAGRGLQLLFYSVGIGQISSEVPQNLSASRPQDRQFILSSKKLLLSDSGFYLCAWRQGVNSGNTIYFGEGSWLTVV.

The J gene is TRBJ2-1, the V gene TRBV28; tentative D call: TRBD2 (7 bases). Germline loops: CDR1 MDHEN, CDR2 SYDVKM. The CDR3 loop spans 20 amino acids. V gave up 4 bases and J gave up 2 bases, with 27 bases separating them. CDR3 protein: CASSSQEGEGLLIPYNEQFF. The CDR3 DNA reads TGTGCCAGCAGTTCCCAGGAGGGGGAGGGCCTTTTAATCCCCTACAATGAGCAGTTCTTC.

This clone came up once. The chain couples TRBV18 to TRBJ2-1; no firm D call. The V gene lost 1 base and the J gene lost 5 bases, with 18 bases spanning the gap. Germline V gene sequence: CDR1 KGHSH, CDR2 LQKENI. This CDR3 region has 17 residues. CDR3 protein: CASSPRLAYGSDNEQFF. For the CDR3, the DNA is TGTGCCAGCTCACCACGATTAGCATACGGATCCGACAATGAGCAGTTCTTC. The whole variable domain, remainder taken from reference TRBV18 and TRBJ2-1, is NAGVMQNPRHLVRRRGQEARLRCSPMKGHSHVYWYRQLPEEGLKFMVYLQKENIIDESGMPKERFSAEFPKEGPSILRIQQVVRGDSAAYFCASSPRLAYGSDNEQFFGPGTRLTVL.

The chain has TRBV15 and TRBJ1-4; 8 nucleotides align to TRBD1. CDR3 length: 15 residues. CDR1 is LNHNV, CDR2 YYDKDF, per germline (reference sequence). V lost 1 base and J lost 8; bases outside the gene matches: 6. The DNA of the CDR3 is TGTGCCACCAGCAGAGGCAGGGGGCAGGGGGAAAAACTGTTTTTT. Its translation is CATSRGRGQGEKLFF.

This rearrangement joins TRBV6-5 to TRBJ1-5; TRBD1 aligns across 7 bases. The CDR3 extends over 12 amino acids. Germline-derived CDR1 and CDR2 are MNHEY and SVGAGI. V shed 6 bases, J shed 4 bases, and the junction held 0 bases outside the gene matches. CDR3 sequence: CASRGQNQPQHF. In nucleotides, the CDR3 is TGTGCCAGCAGGGGACAGAATCAGCCCCAGCATTTT.

The rearrangement uses TRBV19 and TRBJ2-3, with D possibly being TRBD2 (7 bases). Trimming pared 7 bases from V and 2 bases from J, leaving 19 bases between. This CDR3 has 16 residues. The V gene's germline CDR1 is LNHDA and CDR2 SQIVND (reference sequence). CDR3 protein: CASKRGARDYTDTQYF. CDR3 nucleotides: TGTGCCAGTAAACGGGGGGCCCGAGATTACACAGATACGCAGTATTTT.

The chain links TRBV10-1 to TRBJ1-6; a possible D gene is TRBD1 (6 bases). V was pared by 0 bases and J by 0 bases, with 12 bases between. CDR1 and CDR2 (germline): WNHNN, SYGVQD (reference sequence). CDR3 length: 18 residues. CDR3 coding DNA: TGCGCCAGCAGTGAGTCGCGGGGGCCGGGCTCCTATAATTCACCCCTCCACTTT. This sequence encodes CASSESRGPGSYNSPLHF.

The chain links TRBV6-5 to TRBJ2-7, with 10 bases aligning to TRBD2. This CDR3 is 14 amino acids long. Germline V gene data show CDR1 as MNHEY and CDR2 as SVGAGI. The V segment lost 7 bases and the J segment 6 bases; nucleotides outside the gene matches: 9. CDR3 bases: TGTGCCAGCACCCCTTACACTAGCGGGACCGAGCAGTACTTC. This encodes CASTPYTSGTEQYF.

On this clone: The junction shows a germline mismatch at one end, possibly a read error. V is TRBV7-9 and J is TRBJ1-5; no clear D. The germline V gene encodes CDR1 SEHNR and CDR2 FQNEAQ (reference sequence). The CDR3 has 12 amino acids. CDR3 residues: CSSSSGGEPQHF. CDR3 sequence (DNA): TGTTCCAGCAGCTCAGGAGGAGAGCCCCAGCATTTT.

This chain uses TRBV11-2 with TRBJ1-1; a weak D match, TRBD1 (5 bases). Per the germline V gene, CDR1 is SGHAT and CDR2 is FQNNGV. With 0 bases removed from V and 8 bases from J, the gap between germline ends came to 10 bases. The CDR3 is 13 amino acids. The CDR3 protein is CASSLDPGREAFF. For the CDR3, the DNA is TGTGCCAGCAGCTTAGATCCAGGGCGCGAAGCTTTCTTT.

V is TRBV4-2 and J is TRBJ1-2; no reliable D call. The CDR3 has 17 amino acids. V was shortened by 1 base and J by 0 bases, with 15 bases between the two germline ends. Germline loops: CDR1 LGHNA, CDR2 YNFKEQ. The CDR3 loop is CASSQVSALTANYGYTF. CDR3 nucleotide sequence: TGTGCCAGCAGCCAAGTATCCGCACTTACCGCTAACTATGGCTACACCTTC.

The DNA for the CDR3 is TGTGCCAGTAGTCCGGTAAGCAATCAGCCCCAGCATTTT. Its translation is CASSPVSNQPQHF. V gene TRBV19 combines with J gene TRBJ1-5; D is ambiguous. Deletions cut 5 bases from V and 1 base from J, with 6 bases between. Germline assignment: CDR1 LNHDA and CDR2 SQIVND (reference sequence). CDR3 length: 13 amino acids.

This clone came up a few times. The J gene is TRBJ1-2, the V gene TRBV18; the D gene is possibly TRBD1 (5 bases). The V end was cut by 3 bases, the J end by 1 base, with 12 bases between. Germline assignment: CDR1 KGHSH and CDR2 LQKENI. CDR3 length: 15 amino acids. The CDR3 reads CASSPQGGGNYGYTF. CDR3 in DNA: TGTGCCAGCTCACCGCAGGGAGGAGGTAACTATGGCTACACCTTC.

The V call is TRBV10-1, the J call TRBJ2-7, with 7 bases aligning to TRBD1. The length of the CDR3 is 14 residues. Per germline, CDR1 WNHNN and CDR2 SYGVQD (reference sequence). V dropped 11 bases and J dropped 2; count of bases not matched to a gene: 12. In DNA form, the CDR3 reads TGCGCCCGACTTATGAGGGACAGAGCCTACGAGCAGTACTTC. Translation: CARLMRDRAYEQYF.

This chain joins TRBV4-1 and TRBJ1-2, with D perhaps TRBD1 (6 bases). CDR1 is MGHRA and CDR2 is YSYEKL in the germline V gene. CDR3 length: 13 amino acids. The V and J ends lost 1 base and 4 bases respectively, with 7 bases between them. The CDR3 bases are TGCGCCAGCAGCCAAGGGGGGCTCTATGGCTACACCTTC. Protein: CASSQGGLYGYTF.

The CDR3 protein is CASSPTGSSYNEQFF. The CDR3 nucleotides read TGTGCCAGTAGTCCCACCGGGAGCTCCTACAATGAGCAGTTCTTC. The chain links TRBV19 to TRBJ2-1; tentative D call: TRBD2 (6 bases). The V end was cut by 5 bases, the J end by 0 bases, with 11 bases between. The germline V gene has CDR1 LNHDA and CDR2 SQIVND (reference sequence). This CDR3 region has 15 residues.

In regard to this clone: The same CDR3 can be traced to other DNA sequences in this sample. V gene TRBV15 combines with J gene TRBJ1-3; TRBD1 agrees at 7 bases. The CDR3 loop spans 16 amino acids. Germline lookup yields CDR1 LNHNV and CDR2 YYDKDF (reference sequence). After removal of 0 bases from V and 2 bases from J, the junction contained 4 bases not matched to a gene. The CDR3 here is CATSRDLQGAGNTIYF. CDR3 in DNA: TGTGCCACCAGCAGAGATCTTCAGGGGGCTGGAAACACCATATATTTT. Full variable domain (rest looked up from reference TRBV15 and TRBJ1-3): DAMVIQNPRYQVTQFGKPVTLSCSQTLNHNVMYWYQQKSSQAPKLLFHYYDKDFNNEADTPDNFQSRRPNTSFCFLDIRSPGLGDTAMYLCATSRDLQGAGNTIYFGEGSWLTVV.

V gene TRBV6-6 combines with J gene TRBJ1-1; tentatively, D is TRBD1 (5 bases). V dropped 10 bases and J dropped 5 bases, with 20 bases sitting between them. Germline lookup yields CDR1 MNHNY and CDR2 SVGAGI (reference sequence). There are 14 residues in the CDR3. The CDR3 DNA reads TGTGCCACCGTTCGCGGGACCCAGGATACTGAAGCTTTCTTT. It encodes CATVRGTQDTEAFF.

The chain is built from TRBV28 and TRBJ1-6; 11 bases are a match to TRBD1. The CDR3 consists of 16 residues. Germline V gives CDR1 MDHEN, CDR2 SYDVKM. Trimming removed 3 bases from V and 7 bases from J; junction bases left unmatched: 5. CDR3 region: CASSFRTGGGNSPLHF. CDR3 nucleotides: TGTGCCAGCAGTTTCCGGACAGGGGGCGGCAATTCACCCCTCCACTTT.

The gene calls are TRBV28 and TRBJ1-1; unclear D gene. The CDR3 has 16 amino acids. CDR1 MDHEN and CDR2 SYDVKM come from the germline V gene. V shed 4 bases and J shed 4 bases, with 19 bases lying between them. DNA of the CDR3: TGTGCCAGCAGTTATCCTACATCAAGTAGGAGCACTGAAGCTTTCTTT. Translating gives CASSYPTSSRSTEAFF.